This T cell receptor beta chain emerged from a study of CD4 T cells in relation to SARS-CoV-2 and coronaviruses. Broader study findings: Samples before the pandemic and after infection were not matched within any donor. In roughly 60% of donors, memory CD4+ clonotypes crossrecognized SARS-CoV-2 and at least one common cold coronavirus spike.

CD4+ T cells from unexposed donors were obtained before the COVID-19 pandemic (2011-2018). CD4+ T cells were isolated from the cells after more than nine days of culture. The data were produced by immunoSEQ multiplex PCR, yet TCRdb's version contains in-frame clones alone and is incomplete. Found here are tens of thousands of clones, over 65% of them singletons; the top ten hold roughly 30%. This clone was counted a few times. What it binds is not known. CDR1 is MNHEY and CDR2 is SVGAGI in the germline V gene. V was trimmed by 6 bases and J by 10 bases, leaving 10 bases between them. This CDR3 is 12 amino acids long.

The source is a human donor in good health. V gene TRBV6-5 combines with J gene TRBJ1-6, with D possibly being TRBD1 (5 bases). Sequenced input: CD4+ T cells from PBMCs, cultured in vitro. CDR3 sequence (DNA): TGTGCCAGCAGAGGGGTTAGGTCACCCCTCCACTTT. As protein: CASRGVRSPLHF.